The 26 T cell receptor beta chains presented below share a single source sample, sequenced in a study of cytomegalovirus exposure and HLA in healthy donors. Using immunoSEQ multiplex PCR, the repertoire was profiled, and TCRdb retains in-frame clones only, with some absent. The sample records roughly 300,000 clones, approximately 87% being singletons. The source material was PBMCs. Receptors were obtained from a woman under 30 in good health and CMV-seronegative.

This chain uses TRBV28 with TRBJ1-2, with a tentative D call TRBD1 (5 bases). Germline V CDR1 and CDR2: MDHEN, SYDVKM. This CDR3 is 14 amino acids long. Trimming left V 1 base short and J 6 bases short, with 12 bases between. As DNA, the CDR3 is TGTGCCAGCAGTTTATCTGGGGCGGTGGATGGCTACACCTTC. It translates to CASSLSGAVDGYTF.

CDR3 coding DNA: TGTGCCAGCCGGTGGGGACAGGGGTTCGCTGAAGCTTTCTTT. This gives the protein CASRWGQGFAEAFF. This chain connects TRBV28 to TRBJ1-1, with 10 bases fitting TRBD1. This CDR3 region has 14 residues. The germline V gene has CDR1 MDHEN and CDR2 SYDVKM. Trimming removed 8 bases from V and 6 bases from J; junction bases left unmatched: 9.

The rearrangement uses TRBV5-1 and TRBJ1-1; D gene uncertain. V was shortened by 3 bases and J by 6 bases, with 15 bases between the two germline ends. CDR3 length: 14 residues. CDR1 is SGHRS and CDR2 is YFSETQ in the germline V gene. CDR3 in DNA: TGCGCCAGCAGCTCTGGGCCCACGAAACCTGAAGCTTTCTTT. It codes for CASSSGPTKPEAFF.

CDR3 sequence: CASKDRPYEQYF. CDR3 nucleotide sequence: TGTGCCAGCAAGGACAGGCCCTACGAGCAGTACTTC. The gene calls are TRBV2 and TRBJ2-7; 7 positions match TRBD1. Germline V lookup: CDR1 SNHLY, CDR2 FYNNEI. This CDR3 comprises 12 residues. After removal of 7 bases from V and 2 bases from J, the junction contained 2 bases not matched to a gene.

The chain employs TRBV4-1 and TRBJ1-3; perhaps TRBD1 as D (6 bases). The germline V and J ends were trimmed by 4 bases and 9 bases, with 22 bases remaining between them. The V gene's germline CDR1 is MGHRA and CDR2 YSYEKL. This CDR3 region has 16 residues. The CDR3 DNA reads as TGCGCCAGCAGCCTTTCCTGGACAGTCGGGGTAGGCACCATATATTTT. Protein: CASSLSWTVGVGTIYF.

This clone was recorded once. This chain connects TRBV28 to TRBJ1-5; 8 nucleotides align to TRBD1. The CDR3 spans 15 residues. The J segment lost 6 bases and the V segment lost 6 bases, leaving 10 bases of the junction unmatched. From germline, CDR1 is MDHEN and CDR2 SYDVKM. The CDR3 DNA reads TGTGCCAGCAGACAAGGGACAGGTTTGGCTCAGCCCCAGCATTTT. It specifies CASRQGTGLAQPQHF.

The chain couples TRBV13 to TRBJ1-3, with D unclear. The CDR3 runs 14 residues. Trimming took off 3 bases at V and 2 bases at J, with 8 bases between the two ends. Germline V CDR1 and CDR2: PRHDT, FYEKMQ (reference sequence). CDR3 sequence reads: CASSFRGAGNTIYF. The CDR3 DNA follows: TGTGCCAGCAGCTTTCGGGGAGCTGGAAACACCATATATTTT.

The chain links TRBV5-6 to TRBJ1-2; a possible D gene is TRBD1 (5 bases). CDR1 and CDR2 (germline): SGHDT, YYEEEE. The CDR3 totals 15 residues. V gave up 5 bases and J gave up 4 bases, with 18 bases separating them. The CDR3: CASSDSPGLTYGYTF. CDR3 nucleotide sequence: TGTGCCAGCAGTGACAGTCCGGGCTTAACCTATGGCTACACCTTC.

The J gene is TRBJ2-2, the V gene TRBV28, with no clear D. This CDR3 region has 14 residues. V was pared by 3 bases and J by 4 bases, with 9 bases between. Looked up from germline, CDR1 is MDHEN and CDR2 is SYDVKM. The CDR3 DNA sequence: TGTGCCAGCAGTTTGGCAACCGTCACCGGGGAGCTGTTTTTT. This translates into CASSLATVTGELFF.

A single count supports this clone. The chain couples TRBV28 to TRBJ1-2; D call uncertain. Germline CDR1 and CDR2: MDHEN and SYDVKM. This CDR3 spans 13 amino acids. V was trimmed by 3 bases and J by 4 bases, leaving 9 bases between them. The CDR3 loop is CASSFSPPYGYTF. In DNA form, the CDR3 reads TGTGCCAGCAGTTTTAGTCCTCCCTATGGCTACACCTTC.

This chain connects TRBV9 to TRBJ2-1, with 7 bases matching TRBD2. The CDR3 extends over 13 amino acids. Germline CDR1 SGDLS, CDR2 YYNGEE. V dropped 0 bases and J dropped 9; count of bases not matched to a gene: 3. The CDR3 region is CASSVGGGAEQFF. As DNA, the CDR3 is TGTGCCAGCAGCGTAGGGGGAGGGGCTGAGCAGTTCTTC. The variable domain in full, with the rest retrieved from reference TRBV9 and TRBJ2-1, is DSGVTQTPKHLITATGQRVTLRCSPRSGDLSVYWYQQSLDQGLQFLIQYYNGEERAKGNILERFSAQQFPDLHSELNLSSLELGDSALYFCASSVGGGAEQFFGPGTRLTVL.

The rearrangement joins TRBV28 to TRBJ2-3; 7 nucleotides match TRBD1. Germline assignment: CDR1 MDHEN and CDR2 SYDVKM. V lost 6 bases, J lost 1 base, and 7 bases stayed unmatched. The CDR3 is made up of 15 amino acids. The CDR3 DNA follows: TGTGCCAGCAGCCAGGCCGGGACAGGCACAGATACGCAGTATTTT. This gives the protein CASSQAGTGTDTQYF.

The CDR3 DNA reads as TGTGCCAGCAGCCTGGGGGCTTATGGCTACACCTTC. This codes for CASSLGAYGYTF. The V gene is TRBV7-8, the J gene TRBJ1-2, with D perhaps TRBD1 (6 bases). V was cut by 5 bases and J by 5 bases, with 9 bases left in between. The CDR3 sequence is 12 residues long. Germline V CDR1 and CDR2: SGHVS, FQNEAQ. Full variable domain (remainder filled in from reference TRBV7-8 and TRBJ1-2): GAGVSQSPRYKVAKRGQDVALRCDPISGHVSLFWYQQALGQGPEFLTYFQNEAQLDKSGLPSDRFFAERPEGSVSTLKIQRTQQEDSAVYLCASSLGAYGYTFGSGTRLTVV.

V gene TRBV28 combines with J gene TRBJ2-5, with 12 bases lining up with TRBD2. With 6 bases clipped from V and 4 bases from J, the junction kept 12 bases outside the gene matches. This CDR3 has 17 amino acids. Germline CDR1 reads MDHEN; CDR2 reads SYDVKM. In DNA form, the CDR3 reads TGTGCCAGCAGCCGGATCCTAGCGGGAGGGTTTCCAGAGACCCAGTACTTC. Amino acid sequence: CASSRILAGGFPETQYF. Full variable domain (missing parts from reference TRBV28 and TRBJ2-5): DVKVTQSSRYLVKRTGEKVFLECVQDMDHENMFWYRQDPGLGLRLIYFSYDVKMKEKGDIPEGYSVSREKKERFSLILESASTNQTSMYLCASSRILAGGFPETQYFGPGTRLLVL.

This chain links TRBV11-2 with TRBJ2-1, with D possibly being TRBD1 (6 bases). CDR1 SGHAT and CDR2 FQNNGV come from the germline V gene. The CDR3 covers 14 residues. The V gene lost 5 bases and the J gene lost 9 bases, with 17 bases spanning the gap. DNA for the CDR3: TGTGCCAGCAGCCCAGCCATACAGGGCAGTGAGCAGTTCTTC. Protein: CASSPAIQGSEQFF.

This rearrangement joins TRBV4-3 to TRBJ2-7, with 7 bases matching TRBD1. This CDR3 region has 15 residues. Germline trimming cut 0 bases from V and 8 bases from J; bases unmatched to any gene: 10. Germline CDR1 LGHNA, CDR2 YSLEER. The CDR3 DNA reads as TGCGCCAGCAGCCAAGATCTATACACAGGGGACCAGCAGTACTTC. This encodes CASSQDLYTGDQQYF.

V is TRBV9 and J is TRBJ2-3; TRBD2 aligns across 14 bases. The CDR3 is made up of 16 amino acids. Trimming cost V 3 bases and J 4 bases; bases outside gene matches: 4. Germline loops: CDR1 SGDLS, CDR2 YYNGEE. The CDR3 reads CASSERTSGRPDTQYF. CDR3 sequence (DNA): TGTGCCAGCAGCGAGAGGACTAGCGGGAGGCCAGATACGCAGTATTTT.

The V gene is TRBV5-1, the J gene TRBJ2-7, with TRBD1 matching over 7 bases. This CDR3 has 14 residues. Germline assignment: CDR1 SGHRS and CDR2 YFSETQ. V lost 1 base and J lost 3; bases outside the gene matches: 4. CDR3 in amino acids: CASSLRRGHYEQYF. The CDR3 DNA sequence: TGCGCCAGCAGCTTGCGAAGGGGGCACTACGAGCAGTACTTC.

J is TRBJ1-2 and V is TRBV28; D call uncertain. The V and J ends lost 2 bases and 2 bases respectively, with 9 bases between them. The CDR3 is 14 amino acids. Germline lookup yields CDR1 MDHEN and CDR2 SYDVKM. This CDR3 is CASSLITGNYGYTF. The CDR3 nucleotides read TGTGCCAGCAGTTTAATTACGGGGAACTATGGCTACACCTTC.

The chain combines TRBV5-1 with TRBJ2-7; 9 nucleotides line up with TRBD1. The CDR3 length is 15 residues. V shed 4 bases and J 5 bases; nucleotides not matched to a gene: 10. Germline V gene data show CDR1 as SGHRS and CDR2 as YFSETQ. The CDR3 coding sequence is TGCGCCAGCAGCCCGGGACAGGGTCAGGTCAACGAGCAGTACTTC. This codes for CASSPGQGQVNEQYF.

The chain carries TRBV9 and TRBJ2-1; 11 nucleotides match TRBD2. CDR3 length: 15 amino acids. CDR1 is SGDLS and CDR2 is YYNGEE in the germline V gene. With V trimmed by 4 bases and J by 7 bases, 7 bases remained unmatched. This CDR3 reads CASSSGTSGRNEQFF. CDR3 DNA: TGTGCCAGCAGCTCCGGGACTAGCGGTAGGAATGAGCAGTTCTTC.

The chain has TRBV5-1 and TRBJ2-2; 12 nucleotides line up with TRBD2. Looked up from germline, CDR1 is SGHRS and CDR2 is YFSETQ. The CDR3 covers 15 residues. Germline trimming cut 4 bases from V and 6 bases from J; bases unmatched to any gene: 4. The CDR3, as DNA: TGCGCCAGCAGCAGACTAGCGGGAGAAGCCGGGGAGCTGTTTTTT. Its translation: CASSRLAGEAGELFF.

The chain recombines TRBV15 with TRBJ1-2; 7 bases are a match to TRBD1. The CDR3 totals 15 residues. CDR1 and CDR2 (germline): LNHNV, YYDKDF (reference sequence). V lost 3 bases to trimming and J lost 5 bases; unmatched junction nucleotides: 9. The CDR3: CATSRETGDGYGYTF. In DNA, the CDR3 is TGTGCCACCAGCAGGGAAACAGGGGATGGGTATGGCTACACCTTC.

This sequence joins TRBV6-1 and TRBJ2-7; a weak D match, TRBD1 (6 bases). The CDR3 runs to 12 residues. V dropped 7 bases and J dropped 5 bases, with 12 bases sitting between them. The germline gives CDR1 MNHNS, CDR2 SASEGT. This CDR3 is CASTSTGNEQYF. As DNA, the CDR3 is TGTGCCAGCACCTCAACAGGGAACGAGCAGTACTTC.

This chain joins TRBV28 and TRBJ2-3; TRBD2 is a possible D gene (5 bases). This CDR3 contains 14 residues. V gave up 2 bases and J gave up 1 base, with 7 bases separating them. Germline CDR1 MDHEN, CDR2 SYDVKM. The CDR3 region is CASSLVGGTDTQYF. The CDR3, as DNA: TGTGCCAGCAGTTTAGTGGGAGGCACAGATACGCAGTATTTT.

The rearrangement joins TRBV7-2 to TRBJ1-2, with D uncertain. Germline V gives CDR1 SGHTA, CDR2 FQGNSA. Trimming pared 4 bases from V and 8 bases from J, leaving 20 bases between. The CDR3 totals 15 residues. In DNA, the CDR3 is TGTGCCAGCAGCTCCCGCCCACTCACCCCTCAAGGCTACACCTTC. Its protein is CASSSRPLTPQGYTF.